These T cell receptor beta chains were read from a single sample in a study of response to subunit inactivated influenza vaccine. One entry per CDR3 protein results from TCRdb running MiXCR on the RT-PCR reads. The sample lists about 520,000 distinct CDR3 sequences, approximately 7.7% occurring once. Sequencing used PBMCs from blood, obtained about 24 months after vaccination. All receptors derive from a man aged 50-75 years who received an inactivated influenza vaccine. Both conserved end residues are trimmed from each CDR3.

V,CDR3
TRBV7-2,ASSFRRDWTNEQF
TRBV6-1,ASSRTANNSPLH
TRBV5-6,ASTRGRTNYEQY
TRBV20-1,SARRTDEKLF
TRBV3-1,ASSQSRALAGNEQF
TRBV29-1,SVSKDGGSATKLF
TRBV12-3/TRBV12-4,ASSSPRDRGYGYT
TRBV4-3,ASSQESLGSYGTGELF
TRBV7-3,ASSREGGNTEAF
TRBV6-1,ASSGSINAKLETQY
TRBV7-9,ASSLSSRSSYEQY
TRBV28,ASSEQGFEQY
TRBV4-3,ASSQDPSGTIGEQY
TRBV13,ASSLRGAAGEQY
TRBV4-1,ASSQNSRVQPQH
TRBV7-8,ASSLETQTYEQY
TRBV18,ASSPPGLAETQY
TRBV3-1,ASSLRGGPLSRGQF
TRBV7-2,ASRTGDLRSNTEAF
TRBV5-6,ASSRLAGVADEQY
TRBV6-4,ASSAHGGQGANVLT